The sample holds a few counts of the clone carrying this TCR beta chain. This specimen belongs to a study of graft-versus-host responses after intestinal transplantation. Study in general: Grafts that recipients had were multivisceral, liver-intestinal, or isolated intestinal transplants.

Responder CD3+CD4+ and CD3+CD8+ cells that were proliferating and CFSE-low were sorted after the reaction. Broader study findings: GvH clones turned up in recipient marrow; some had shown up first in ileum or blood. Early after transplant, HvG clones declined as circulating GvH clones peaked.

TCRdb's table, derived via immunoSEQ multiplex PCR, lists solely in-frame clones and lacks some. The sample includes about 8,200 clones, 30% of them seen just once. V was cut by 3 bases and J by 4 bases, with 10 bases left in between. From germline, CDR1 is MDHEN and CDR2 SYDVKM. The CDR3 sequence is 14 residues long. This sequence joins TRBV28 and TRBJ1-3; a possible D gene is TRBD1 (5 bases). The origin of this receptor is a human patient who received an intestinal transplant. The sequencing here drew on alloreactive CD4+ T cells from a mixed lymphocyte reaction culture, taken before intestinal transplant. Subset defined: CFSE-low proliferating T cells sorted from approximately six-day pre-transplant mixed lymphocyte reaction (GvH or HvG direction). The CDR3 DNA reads TGTGCCAGCAGTTTTATAGGGGTAGGAAACACCATATATTTT. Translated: CASSFIGVGNTIYF.